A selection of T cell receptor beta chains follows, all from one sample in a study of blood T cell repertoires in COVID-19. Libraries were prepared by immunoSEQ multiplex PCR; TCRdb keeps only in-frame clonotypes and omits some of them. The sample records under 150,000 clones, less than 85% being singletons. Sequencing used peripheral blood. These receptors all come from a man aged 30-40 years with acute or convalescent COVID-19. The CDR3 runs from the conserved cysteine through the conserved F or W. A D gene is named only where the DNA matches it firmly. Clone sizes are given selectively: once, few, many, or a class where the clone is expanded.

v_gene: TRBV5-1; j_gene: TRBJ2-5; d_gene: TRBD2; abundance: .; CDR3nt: TGCGCCAGCAGCCCCCCCTCGCGGGAGGGAGAGACCCAGTACTTC; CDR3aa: CASSPPSREGETQYF
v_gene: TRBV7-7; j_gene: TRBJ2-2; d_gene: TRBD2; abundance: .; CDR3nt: TGTGCTAGCAGCTACGCTAGCGGTCACACCGGGGAGCTGTTTTTT; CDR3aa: CASSYASGHTGELFF
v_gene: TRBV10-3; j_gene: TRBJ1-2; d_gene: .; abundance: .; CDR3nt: TGTGCCATCTGGTTGGAGAACTATGGCTACACCTTC; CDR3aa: CAIWLENYGYTF
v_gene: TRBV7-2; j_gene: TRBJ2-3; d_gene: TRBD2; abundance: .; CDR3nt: TGTGCCAGCAGCTTAGGTGGCGGGAGCGTTGGACCCACAGATACGCAGTATTTT; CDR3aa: CASSLGGGSVGPTDTQYF
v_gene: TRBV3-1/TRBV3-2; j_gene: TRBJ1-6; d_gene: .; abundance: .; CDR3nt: TGTGCCAGCAGCCAAGATCGGAGCTCCTATAATTCACCCCTCCACTTT; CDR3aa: CASSQDRSSYNSPLHF
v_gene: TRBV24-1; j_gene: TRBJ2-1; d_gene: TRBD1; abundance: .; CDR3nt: TGTGCCACCAGCCGCCGGACAGGGGGCGTTGATGAGCAGTTCTTC; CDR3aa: CATSRRTGGVDEQFF
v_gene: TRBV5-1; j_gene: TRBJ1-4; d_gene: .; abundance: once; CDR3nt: TGCGCCAGCAGCTTGGTACAGGGAAATGAAAAACTGTTTTTT; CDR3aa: CASSLVQGNEKLFF
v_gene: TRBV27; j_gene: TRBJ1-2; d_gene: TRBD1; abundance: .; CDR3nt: TGTGCCAGCAGCTACTTCCCCCCGGGACAGGGGGCGCCGGGCTATGGCTACACCTTC; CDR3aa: CASSYFPPGQGAPGYGYTF
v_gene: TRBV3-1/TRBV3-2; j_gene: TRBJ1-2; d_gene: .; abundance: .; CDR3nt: TGTGCCAGCAGCCAAGGCTCTTCGGGTGTTGGCTACACCTTC; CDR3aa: CASSQGSSGVGYTF
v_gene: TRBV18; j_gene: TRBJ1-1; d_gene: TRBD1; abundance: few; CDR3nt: TGTGCCAGCTCACCAAGGACAGGGGGCATCGGCACTGAAGCTTTCTTT; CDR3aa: CASSPRTGGIGTEAFF
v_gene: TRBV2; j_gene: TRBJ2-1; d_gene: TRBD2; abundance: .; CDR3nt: TGTGCCAGCAGTGAATCTTTGGGGACTAGCTACAATGAGCAGTTCTTC; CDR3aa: CASSESLGTSYNEQFF
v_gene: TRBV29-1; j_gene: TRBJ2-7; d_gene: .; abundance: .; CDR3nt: TGCAGCGTTGTACGCGATAACGCGGCCTACGAGCAGTACTTC; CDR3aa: CSVVRDNAAYEQYF
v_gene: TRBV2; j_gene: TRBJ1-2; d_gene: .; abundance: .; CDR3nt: TGTGCCAGCAGTCCGTGGGGCGCGCATGGGGGCTACACCTTC; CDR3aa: CASSPWGAHGGYTF
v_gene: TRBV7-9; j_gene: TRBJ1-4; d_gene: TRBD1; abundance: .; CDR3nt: TGTGCCAGTAGACGGGACAGGGGTAATGAAAAACTGTTTTTT; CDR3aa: CASRRDRGNEKLFF
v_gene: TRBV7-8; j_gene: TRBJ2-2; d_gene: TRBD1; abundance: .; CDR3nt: TGTGCCAGCAGCTATACGGCCAAGACAGGGGCTCACGGGGAGCTGTTTTTT; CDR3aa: CASSYTAKTGAHGELFF
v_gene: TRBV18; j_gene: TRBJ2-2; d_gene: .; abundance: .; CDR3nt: TGTGCCAGCTCATCGATAGCGGAGACCGACGGCGGGGAGCTGTTTTTT; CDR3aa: CASSSIAETDGGELFF
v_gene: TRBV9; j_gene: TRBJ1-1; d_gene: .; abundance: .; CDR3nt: TGTGCCAGCAGCGTAGACCAGTGGGAGGATACTGAAGCTTTCTTT; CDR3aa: CASSVDQWEDTEAFF
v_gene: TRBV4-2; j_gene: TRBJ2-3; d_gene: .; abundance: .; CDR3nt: TGTGCCAGCAACCCAGCGATTGGGACAGATACGCAGTATTTT; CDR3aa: CASNPAIGTDTQYF
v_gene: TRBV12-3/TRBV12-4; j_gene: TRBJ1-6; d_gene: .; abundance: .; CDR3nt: TGTGCCAGCAGTTTGGGGGCGCCATCTCCCCTCCACTTT; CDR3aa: CASSLGAPSPLHF
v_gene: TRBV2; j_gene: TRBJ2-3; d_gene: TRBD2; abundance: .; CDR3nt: TGTGCCAGCAGCGACACTAGCGGATACACAGATACGCAGTATTTT; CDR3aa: CASSDTSGYTDTQYF
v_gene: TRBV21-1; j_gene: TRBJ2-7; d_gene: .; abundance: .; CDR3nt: TGTGCCAGCAGCAAATGCGTGGGGGGGCGTTCGGGTGAGCAGTACTTC; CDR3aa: CASSKCVGGRSGEQYF